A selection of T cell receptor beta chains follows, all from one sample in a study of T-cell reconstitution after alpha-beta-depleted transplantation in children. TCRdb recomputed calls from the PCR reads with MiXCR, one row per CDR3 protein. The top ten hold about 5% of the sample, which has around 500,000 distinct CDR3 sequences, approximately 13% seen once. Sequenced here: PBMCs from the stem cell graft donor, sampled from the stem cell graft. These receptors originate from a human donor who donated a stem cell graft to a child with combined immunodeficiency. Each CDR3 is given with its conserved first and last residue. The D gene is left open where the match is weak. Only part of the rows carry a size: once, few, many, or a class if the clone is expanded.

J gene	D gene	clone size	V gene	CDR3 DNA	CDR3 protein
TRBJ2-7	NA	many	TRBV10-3	TGTGCCATCAGTGAGTTGACCAGACAGAAGTACGAGCAGTACTTC	CAISELTRQKYEQYF
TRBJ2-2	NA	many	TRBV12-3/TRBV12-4	TGTGCCAGCAGCCTAGGACGGACCTGGAACACCGGGGAGCTGTTTTTT	CASSLGRTWNTGELFF
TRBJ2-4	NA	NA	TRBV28	TGTGCCAGCAGTTTATCGGCGGGTGGAAACATTCAGTACTTC	CASSLSAGGNIQYF
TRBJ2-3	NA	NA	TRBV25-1	TGTGCCAGCAGTGGAAATTCGCGGGGGCCCCGGGATACGCAGTATTTT	CASSGNSRGPRDTQYF
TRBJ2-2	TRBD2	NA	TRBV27	TGTGCCAGCAGTTTTGGTAGGGCGGGGGGAGCCGGGGAGCTGTTTTTT	CASSFGRAGGAGELFF
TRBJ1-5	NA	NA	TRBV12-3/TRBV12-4	TGTGCCAGCAGTCCCGGGTATCAGCCCCAGCATTTT	CASSPGYQPQHF
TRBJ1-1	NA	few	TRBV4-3	TGCGCCAGCAGCCAAGATTGGCAGGGTATTTTGACCACTGAAGCTTTCTTT	CASSQDWQGILTTEAFF
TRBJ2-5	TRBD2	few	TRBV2	TGTGCCAGCAGTTCTGATACTAGCGGGGGGGAGACCCAGTACTTC	CASSSDTSGGETQYF
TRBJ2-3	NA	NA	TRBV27	TGTGCCAGCGGAAGGGCGGACACAGATACGCAGTATTTT	CASGRADTDTQYF
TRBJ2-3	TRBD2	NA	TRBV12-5	TGTGCTAGTGGTTTGGGACTAGCGGGGGCCACAGATACGCAGTATTTT	CASGLGLAGATDTQYF
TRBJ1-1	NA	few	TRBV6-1	TGTGCCAGCAGCCCCCAGGGTCGCTCTTCGAACACTGAAGCTTTCTTT	CASSPQGRSSNTEAFF
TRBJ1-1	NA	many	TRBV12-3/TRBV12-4	TGTGCCAGCAGTTTTCCCACAGGGAAGGTGGCCTTT	CASSFPTGKVAF
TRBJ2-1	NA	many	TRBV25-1	TGTGCCAGCAGTGAACAGCTCAATGAGCAGTTCTTC	CASSEQLNEQFF
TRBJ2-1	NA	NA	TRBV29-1	TGCACCACGCACCGGTTCGGCAATGAGCAGTTCTTC	CTTHRFGNEQFF
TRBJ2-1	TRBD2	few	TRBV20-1	TGCAGTGCAAGTATAGCGGGAGTGGTCTACAATGAGCAGTTCTTC	CSASIAGVVYNEQFF
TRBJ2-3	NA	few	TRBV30	TGTGCCTGGAGTGAGGGGTGGCCCACAGATACGCAGTATTTT	CAWSEGWPTDTQYF
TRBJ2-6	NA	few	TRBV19	TGTGCCAGTAGTCCCCTGGCCAACGTCCTGACTTTC	CASSPLANVLTF
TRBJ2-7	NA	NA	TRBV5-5	TGTGCCAGCAGCCCGGAGGTAGGGCCGACTTACGAGCAGTACTTC	CASSPEVGPTYEQYF
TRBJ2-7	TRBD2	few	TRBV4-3	TGCGCCAGCAGCCAAGCAGCGGGAGGGTACGAGCAGTACTTC	CASSQAAGGYEQYF
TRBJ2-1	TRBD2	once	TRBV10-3	TGTGCCATCGGTTCTACGACTAGCGCCAACAATGAGCAGTTCTTC	CAIGSTTSANNEQFF
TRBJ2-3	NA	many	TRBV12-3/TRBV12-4	TGTGCCAGCAAAGGTAGCCGGGGGCAGTATTTT	CASKGSRGQYF
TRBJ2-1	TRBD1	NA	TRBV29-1	TGCAGCGTTGAAAATACCGGGACAGGGCTACATGAGCAGTTCTTC	CSVENTGTGLHEQFF
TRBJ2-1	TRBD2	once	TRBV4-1	TGCGCCAGCAGCATCGGGCTAGCGGGGGGACGGCATGAGCAGTTCTTC	CASSIGLAGGRHEQFF
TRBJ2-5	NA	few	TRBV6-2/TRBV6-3	TGTGCCAGCAGTTCCTGGGCACAAGAGACCCAGTACTTC	CASSSWAQETQYF
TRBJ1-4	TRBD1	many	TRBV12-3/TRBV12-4	TGTGCCAGCAGTTCCGGGACAGCAGATGAAAAACTGTTTTTT	CASSSGTADEKLFF
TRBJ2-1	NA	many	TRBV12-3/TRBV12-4	TGTGCCAGCAGCGCCGGGGGCTCCTACAATGAGCAGTTCTTC	CASSAGGSYNEQFF
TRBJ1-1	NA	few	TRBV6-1	TGTGCCAGCAGAAGACAGGTTTATACTGAAGCTTTCTTT	CASRRQVYTEAFF
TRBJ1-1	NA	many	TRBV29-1	TGCAGCGTTGAGCTGTCCCGCGGTGCTGAAGCTTTCTTT	CSVELSRGAEAFF
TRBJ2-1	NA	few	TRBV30	TGTGCCTGGAGACGGGGGGCAGGGGACAATGAGCAGTTCTTC	CAWRRGAGDNEQFF
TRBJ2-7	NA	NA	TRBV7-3	TGTGCCAGCAGCTTAGCCCCCGGGGCCTCTTACGAGCAGTACTTC	CASSLAPGASYEQYF
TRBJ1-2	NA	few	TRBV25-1	TGTGCCAGCAGTCTTGGGACCGCCGTCGGCTACACCTTC	CASSLGTAVGYTF
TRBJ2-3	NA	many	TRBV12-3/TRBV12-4	TGTGCCAGCAGCATCCAGTGGTCTCGACAGCGCGCAAGCACAGATACGCAGTATTTT	CASSIQWSRQRASTDTQYF
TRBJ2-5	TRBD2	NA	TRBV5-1	TGCGCCAGCAGCGGAGCGGGGGGTTTCCAAGAGACCCAGTACTTC	CASSGAGGFQETQYF
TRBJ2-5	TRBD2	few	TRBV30	TGTGCCTGGAGTGGCTCGGGACTAGCGGGAGAGACCCAGTACTTC	CAWSGSGLAGETQYF
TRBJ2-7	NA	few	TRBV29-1	TGCAGCGCTTTGATTGGGGATAGCTCCTACGAGCAGTACTTC	CSALIGDSSYEQYF
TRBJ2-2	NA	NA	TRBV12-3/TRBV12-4	TGTGCCAGCAGTTTACTGTTACAGCTGAACACCGGGGAGCTGTTTTTT	CASSLLLQLNTGELFF
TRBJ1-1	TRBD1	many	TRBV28	TGTGCCAGCAGTTTATGGTGGTCATTGACAGGGGTGAACACTGAAGCTTTCTTT	CASSLWWSLTGVNTEAFF
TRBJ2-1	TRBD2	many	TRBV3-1	TGTGCCAGCAGCCGGGACGGGGGGTACACCTACAATGAGCAGTTCTTC	CASSRDGGYTYNEQFF
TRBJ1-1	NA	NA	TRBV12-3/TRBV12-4	TGTGCCAGCAGTTTTCAGTCGAACACTGAAGCTTTCTTT	CASSFQSNTEAFF
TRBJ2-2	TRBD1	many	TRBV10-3	TGTGCCATCAAACCTCGGACAGGGGGCTTCGGGGAGCTGTTTTTT	CAIKPRTGGFGELFF
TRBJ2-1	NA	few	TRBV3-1	TGTGCCAGCAGCCAAGGCTCCGCGTGGGACAATGAGCAGTTCTTC	CASSQGSAWDNEQFF
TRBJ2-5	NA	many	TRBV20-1	TGCAGTGCTAGTTGGACAGACCGACAAGAGACCCAGTACTTC	CSASWTDRQETQYF
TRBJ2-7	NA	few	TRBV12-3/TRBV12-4	TGTGCCAGCAGCCGCCCGTGGGGACGCGGATACTACGAGCAGTACTTC	CASSRPWGRGYYEQYF
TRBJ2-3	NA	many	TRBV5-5	TGTGCCAGCAGCCCTTTCCCGGGAAGATTGGATACGCAGTATTTT	CASSPFPGRLDTQYF
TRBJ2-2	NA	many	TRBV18	TGTGCCAGCTCACCGGACGGTACGAACACCGGGGAGCTGTTTTTT	CASSPDGTNTGELFF
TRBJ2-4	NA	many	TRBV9	TGTGCCAGCAGTAAAGGGGGGGCCGTCAAAAACATTCAGTACTTC	CASSKGGAVKNIQYF
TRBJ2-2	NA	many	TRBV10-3	TGTGCCAGTCTCGTCCCCGGGGGCACCGGGGAGCTGTTTTTT	CASLVPGGTGELFF